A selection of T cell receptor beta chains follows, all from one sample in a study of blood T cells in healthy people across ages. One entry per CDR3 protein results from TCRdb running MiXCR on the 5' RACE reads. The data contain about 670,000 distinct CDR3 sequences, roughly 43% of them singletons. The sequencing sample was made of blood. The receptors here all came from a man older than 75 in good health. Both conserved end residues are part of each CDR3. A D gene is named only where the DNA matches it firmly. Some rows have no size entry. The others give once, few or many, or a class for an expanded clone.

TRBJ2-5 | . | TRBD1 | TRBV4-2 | TGTGCCAGCAGCCAAGATTTCACAGGGGGTCAAGAGACCCAGTACTTC | CASSQDFTGGQETQYF
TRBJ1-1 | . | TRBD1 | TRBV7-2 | TGTGCCAGCAGCTTAGAGATTTCGGCAGGGGGTATCACTGAAGCTTTCTTT | CASSLEISAGGITEAFF
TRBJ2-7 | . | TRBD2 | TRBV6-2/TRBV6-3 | TGTGCCAGCAGTTGGGGGACTAGCGGCTACGAGCAGTACTTC | CASSWGTSGYEQYF
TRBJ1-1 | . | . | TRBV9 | TGTGCCAGCAGCTTCGGCAGGGAGATGAACACTGAAGCTTTCTTT | CASSFGREMNTEAFF
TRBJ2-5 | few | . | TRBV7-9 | TGTGCCAGCAGCTTAGTTGCGATATCTGAGCAGTACTTC | CASSLVAISEQYF
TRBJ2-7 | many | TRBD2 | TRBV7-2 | TGTGCCAGCAGCTTAGCCGCGGGAGGGCGGGAGCAGTACTTC | CASSLAAGGREQYF
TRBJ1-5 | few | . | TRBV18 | TGTGCCAGCTCACCGGCCAGAAATCAGCCCCAGCATTTT | CASSPARNQPQHF
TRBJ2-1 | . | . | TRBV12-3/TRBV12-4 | TGTGCCAGCAGTTTGCTTGAGGGTGAGCAGTTCTTC | CASSLLEGEQFF
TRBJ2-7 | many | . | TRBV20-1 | TGCAGTGCTAGAATACTAGGCCCTAGCTCCTACGAGCAGTACTTC | CSARILGPSSYEQYF
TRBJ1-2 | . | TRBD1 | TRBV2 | TGTGCCAGCACCTGGACAGGGCATAGACGGACTAACTATGGCTACACCTTC | CASTWTGHRRTNYGYTF
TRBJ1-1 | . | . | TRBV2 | TGTGCCAGCAGTGAAGCCGTCGCAACAGCCGAAGCTTTCTTT | CASSEAVATAEAFF
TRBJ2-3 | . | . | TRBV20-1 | TGCAGTGCTAGGGTAACAGGGACTCTGCCGGATACGCAGTATTTT | CSARVTGTLPDTQYF
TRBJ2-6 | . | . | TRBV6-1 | TGTGCCAGCAGTCCCTTCAGCGGATACTCTTCTGGGGCCAACGTCCTGACTTTC | CASSPFSGYSSGANVLTF
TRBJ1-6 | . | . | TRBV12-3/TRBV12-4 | TGTGCCAGCAGTTCCACCCGGGACCGCTCTTTAGCTCTCCACTTT | CASSSTRDRSLALHF
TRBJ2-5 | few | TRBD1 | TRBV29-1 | TGCAGCGTGCCCGGGACAGTTTACCAAGAGACCCAGTACTTC | CSVPGTVYQETQYF
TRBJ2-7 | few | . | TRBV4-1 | TGCGCCAGCAGCCACATACAGGGAGGGCAAACCTACGAGCAGTACTTC | CASSHIQGGQTYEQYF
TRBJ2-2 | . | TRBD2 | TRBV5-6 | TGTGCCAGCAGCCCTTTAGCGGGAGGGCGCACCGGGGAGCTGTTTTTT | CASSPLAGGRTGELFF
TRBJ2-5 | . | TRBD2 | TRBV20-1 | TGCAGTGCCACGGGACTAGCGGGAGGGCCAGGGAATGAGCAGTACTTC | CSATGLAGGPGNEQYF
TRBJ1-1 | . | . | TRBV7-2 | TGTGCCAGCAGCTTAATAGCAATGAACACTGAAGCTTTCTTT | CASSLIAMNTEAFF
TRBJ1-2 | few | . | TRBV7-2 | TGTGCCAGCAGCTTAGGGGGGAGGGATGGCTACACCTTC | CASSLGGRDGYTF
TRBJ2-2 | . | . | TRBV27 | TGTGCCAGCAGTATCTTCACGGAGTCCCCGAGAAATACCGGGGAGCTGTTTTTT | CASSIFTESPRNTGELFF
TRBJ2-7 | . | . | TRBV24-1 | TGTGCCACCAGTGATTCACGCGGGGGCTCCTACAATGAGCAGTACTTC | CATSDSRGGSYNEQYF
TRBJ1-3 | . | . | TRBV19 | TGTGCCAGTAGTACCCTAAGAAACACCATATATTTT | CASSTLRNTIYF
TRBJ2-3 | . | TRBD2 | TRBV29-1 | TGCAGCGTTGCCCCTAGGACTAGCGGGGATTTGGATACGCAGTATTTT | CSVAPRTSGDLDTQYF
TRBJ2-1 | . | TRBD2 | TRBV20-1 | TGCAGTGCTAGAGATGGACCAGGGGCGCCAGCGGGAGTTGGTGAGCAGTTCTTC | CSARDGPGAPAGVGEQFF
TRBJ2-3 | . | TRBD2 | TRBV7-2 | TGTGCCAGCAGCTTATGGACTAGCGGGGGAAGCACAGATACGCAGTATTTT | CASSLWTSGGSTDTQYF
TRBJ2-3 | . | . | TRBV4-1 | TGCGCCAGCAACCCAGGTTACACTAGCACAGATACGCAGTATTTT | CASNPGYTSTDTQYF
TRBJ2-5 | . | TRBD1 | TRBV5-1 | TGCGCCAGCAGAGAGCAGGGGGCTTTTGAGACCCAGTACTTC | CASREQGAFETQYF
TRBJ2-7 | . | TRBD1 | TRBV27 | TGTGCCAGCAGTTTAGGGACAGGTAGTTTCTACGAGCAGTACTTC | CASSLGTGSFYEQYF
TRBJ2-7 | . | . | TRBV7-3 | TGTGCCACCCGGGGCCCTCCCCTCGAGCAGTACTTC | CATRGPPLEQYF
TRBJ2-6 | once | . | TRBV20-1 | TGCAGTGCCAACGGCGGCAGGGGCGGACCCTCTGGGGCCAACGTCCTGACTTTC | CSANGGRGGPSGANVLTF
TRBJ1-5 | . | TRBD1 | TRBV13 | TGTGCCAGCAGCTCAGCGACAGGGAAAGGCAATCAGCCCCAGCATTTT | CASSSATGKGNQPQHF
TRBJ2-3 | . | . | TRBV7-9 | TGTGCCAGCATCAACCTCGGGAGCACAGATACGCAGTATTTT | CASINLGSTDTQYF
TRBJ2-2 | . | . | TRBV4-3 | TGCGCCAGCAGCCGCATCAGGGCTGAGGACACCGGGGAGCTGTTTTTT | CASSRIRAEDTGELFF
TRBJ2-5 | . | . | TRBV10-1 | TGCGCCAGCAGTGAGCAAGGTAGCGGTGAGACCCAGTACTTC | CASSEQGSGETQYF
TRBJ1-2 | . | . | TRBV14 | TGTGCCAGCAGCCGGGACGGTTTTAACTATGGCTACACCTTC | CASSRDGFNYGYTF
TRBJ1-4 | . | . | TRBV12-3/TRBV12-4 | TGTGCCAGCAGCCGACGGGGCGGGAATGAAAAACTGTTTTTT | CASSRRGGNEKLFF
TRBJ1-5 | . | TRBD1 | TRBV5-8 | TGTGCCAGCAGCCCCGGGACAGGGAGTGACAATCAGCCCCAGCATTTT | CASSPGTGSDNQPQHF
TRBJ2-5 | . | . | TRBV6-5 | TGTGCCAGCAGTTACTCGGCAGGCCAGCAAGAGACCCAGTACTTC | CASSYSAGQQETQYF
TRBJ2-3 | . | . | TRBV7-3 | TGTGCCAGCGTGAGGGGGGGTCCCACAGATACGCAGTATTTT | CASVRGGPTDTQYF
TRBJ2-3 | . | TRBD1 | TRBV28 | TGTGCCAGCAGTTCTCCCTTGGGACAGGGTTTTGATACGCAGTATTTT | CASSSPLGQGFDTQYF